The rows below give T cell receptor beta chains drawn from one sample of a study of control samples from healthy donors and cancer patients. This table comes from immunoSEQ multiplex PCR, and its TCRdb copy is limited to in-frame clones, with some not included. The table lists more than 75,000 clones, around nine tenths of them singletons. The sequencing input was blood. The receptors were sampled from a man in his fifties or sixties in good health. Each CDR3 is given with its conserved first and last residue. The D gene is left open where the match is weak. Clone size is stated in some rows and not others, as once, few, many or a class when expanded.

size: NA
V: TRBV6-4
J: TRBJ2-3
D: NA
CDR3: CASSDAAGERDTQYF
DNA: TGTGCCAGCAGTGACGCGGCAGGGGAACGAGATACGCAGTATTTT

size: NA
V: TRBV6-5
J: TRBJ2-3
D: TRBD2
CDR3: CASSLRGGSTDTQYF
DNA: TGTGCCAGCAGCCTACGGGGGGGAAGCACAGATACGCAGTATTTT

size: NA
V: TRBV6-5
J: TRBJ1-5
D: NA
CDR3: CASTRGSQPQHF
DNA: TGTGCCAGCACGCGGGGGTCTCAGCCCCAGCATTTT

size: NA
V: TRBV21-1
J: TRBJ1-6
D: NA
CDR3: CARERGSPLHF
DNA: TGTGCCAGGGAAAGAGGGTCACCCCTCCACTTT

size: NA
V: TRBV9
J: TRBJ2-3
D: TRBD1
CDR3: CASSAPTGSPTDTQYF
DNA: TGTGCCAGCAGCGCGCCGACAGGGAGTCCCACAGATACGCAGTATTTT

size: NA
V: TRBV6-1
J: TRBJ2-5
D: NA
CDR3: CASSEKRGETQYF
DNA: TGTGCCAGCAGTGAAAAGCGTGGAGAGACCCAGTACTTC

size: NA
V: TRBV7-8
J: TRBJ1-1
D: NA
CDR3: CASSLSGPNTEAFF
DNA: TGTGCCAGCAGCTTATCGGGACCCAACACTGAAGCTTTCTTT

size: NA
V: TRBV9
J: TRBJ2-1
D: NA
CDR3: CASSVARLLSSYNEQFF
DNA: TGTGCCAGCAGCGTAGCTCGTCTATTGAGCTCCTACAATGAGCAGTTCTTC

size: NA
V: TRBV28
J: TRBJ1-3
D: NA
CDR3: CASSLEAGNTIYF
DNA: TGTGCCAGCAGTCTGGAGGCCGGAAACACCATATATTTT

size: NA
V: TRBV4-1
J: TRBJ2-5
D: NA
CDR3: CASSQSVFKETQYF
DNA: TGCGCCAGCAGCCAATCTGTATTTAAAGAGACCCAGTACTTC

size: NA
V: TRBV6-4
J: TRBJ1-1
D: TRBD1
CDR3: CASSESLYGTGGSTEAFF
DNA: TGTGCCAGCAGTGAAAGTCTTTATGGGACAGGGGGTAGCACTGAAGCTTTCTTT

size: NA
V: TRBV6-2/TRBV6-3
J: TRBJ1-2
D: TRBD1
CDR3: CASSPSGQNLYGYTF
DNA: TGTGCCAGCAGCCCCTCGGGACAGAACCTCTATGGCTACACCTTC

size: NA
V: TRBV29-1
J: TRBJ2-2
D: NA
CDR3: CSVASVSAGELFF
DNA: TGCAGCGTGGCCTCTGTAAGTGCCGGGGAGCTGTTTTTT

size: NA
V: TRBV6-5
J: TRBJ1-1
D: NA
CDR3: CASSYPGGSEAFF
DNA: TGTGCCAGCAGTTACCCCGGGGGGTCTGAAGCTTTCTTT

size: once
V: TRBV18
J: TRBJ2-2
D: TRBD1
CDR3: CARATGGGGELFF
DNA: TGTGCCAGGGCGACAGGGGGCGGCGGGGAGCTGTTTTTT

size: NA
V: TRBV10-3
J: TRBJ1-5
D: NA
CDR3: CAIRGPGAEQPQHF
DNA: TGTGCCATCAGGGGCCCGGGGGCCGAGCAGCCCCAGCATTTT

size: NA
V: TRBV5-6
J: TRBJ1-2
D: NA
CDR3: CASSLESLDRDGYGYTF
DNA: TGTGCCAGCAGCTTGGAATCGTTGGACCGGGACGGGTATGGCTACACCTTC

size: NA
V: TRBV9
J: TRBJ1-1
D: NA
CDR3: CASSTDGLAEAFF
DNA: TGTGCCAGCAGCACGGATGGACTCGCTGAAGCTTTCTTT

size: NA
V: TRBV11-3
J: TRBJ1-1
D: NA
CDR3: CASSGGTSGDEAFF
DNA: TGTGCCAGCAGCGGGGGCACTTCAGGGGACGAAGCTTTCTTT

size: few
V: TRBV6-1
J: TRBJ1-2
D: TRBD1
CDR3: CASSEDRGRYGYTF
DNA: TGTGCCAGCAGTGAGGACAGGGGGAGGTATGGCTACACCTTC

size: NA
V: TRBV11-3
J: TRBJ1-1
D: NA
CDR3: CASSLEEPRGTEAFF
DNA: TGTGCCAGCAGCTTAGAGGAACCTCGGGGAACTGAAGCTTTCTTT

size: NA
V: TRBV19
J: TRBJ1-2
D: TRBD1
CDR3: CASSIGTGNYGYTF
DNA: TGTGCCAGTAGTATCGGGACAGGGAATTATGGCTACACCTTC

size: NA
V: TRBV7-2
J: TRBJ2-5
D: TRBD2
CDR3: CAGYRTSGGQETQYF
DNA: TGTGCCGGCTATCGGACTAGCGGGGGCCAAGAGACCCAGTACTTC

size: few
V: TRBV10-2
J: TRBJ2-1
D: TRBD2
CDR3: CASEGLAGEYNEQFF
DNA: TGCGCCAGTGAGGGGCTAGCGGGGGAGTACAATGAGCAGTTCTTC

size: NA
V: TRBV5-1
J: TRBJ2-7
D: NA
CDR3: CASSSLQGWEQYF
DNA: TGCGCCAGCAGCTCGCTTCAGGGTTGGGAGCAGTACTTC

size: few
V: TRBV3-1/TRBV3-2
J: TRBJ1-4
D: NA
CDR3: CASSGGGARSEKLFF
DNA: TGTGCCAGCAGCGGCGGGGGGGCCCGTTCGGAAAAACTGTTTTTT

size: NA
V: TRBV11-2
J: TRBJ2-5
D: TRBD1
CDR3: CASSPLTGGETQYF
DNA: TGTGCCAGCAGCCCATTGACAGGGGGGGAGACCCAGTACTTC

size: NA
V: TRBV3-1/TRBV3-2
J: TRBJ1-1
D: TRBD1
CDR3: CASSQGTGVATEAFF
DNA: TGTGCCAGCAGCCAAGGGACAGGGGTGGCCACTGAAGCTTTCTTT

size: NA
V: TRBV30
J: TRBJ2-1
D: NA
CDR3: CAWSVMRSEQFF
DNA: TGTGCCTGGAGTGTAATGCGCTCTGAGCAGTTCTTC

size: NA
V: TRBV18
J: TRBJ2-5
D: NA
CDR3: CASSPGLRETQYF
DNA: TGTGCCAGCTCGCCTGGGCTGAGGGAGACCCAGTACTTC

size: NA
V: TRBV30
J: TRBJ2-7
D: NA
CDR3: CAWARGQFNEQYF
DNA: TGTGCCTGGGCCCGGGGGCAGTTTAACGAGCAGTACTTC

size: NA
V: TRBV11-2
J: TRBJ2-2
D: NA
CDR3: CASSLRTDGELFF
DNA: TGTGCCAGCAGCTTACGGACGGACGGGGAGCTGTTTTTT

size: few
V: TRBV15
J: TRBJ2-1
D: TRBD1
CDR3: CATSSSGTAYNEQFF
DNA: TGTGCCACCAGCTCTTCCGGGACAGCCTACAATGAGCAGTTCTTC

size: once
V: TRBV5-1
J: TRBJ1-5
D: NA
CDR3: CASSLAGTNQPQHF
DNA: TGCGCCAGCAGCTTGGCAGGGACCAATCAGCCCCAGCATTTT

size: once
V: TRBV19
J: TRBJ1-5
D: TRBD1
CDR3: CASNRDRGGNQPQHF
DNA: TGTGCCAGTAACCGGGACAGGGGAGGGAATCAGCCCCAGCATTTT

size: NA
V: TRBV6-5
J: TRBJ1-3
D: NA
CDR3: CASSYGGRNSGNTIYF
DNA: TGTGCCAGCAGTTACGGGGGACGGAACTCTGGAAACACCATATATTTT

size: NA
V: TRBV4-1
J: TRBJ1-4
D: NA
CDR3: CASSQEAGNEKLFF
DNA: TGCGCCAGCAGCCAAGAGGCAGGGAATGAAAAACTGTTTTTT

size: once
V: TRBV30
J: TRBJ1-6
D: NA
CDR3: CAWSPGYNSPLHF
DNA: TGTGCCTGGAGTCCGGGGTATAATTCACCCCTCCACTTT

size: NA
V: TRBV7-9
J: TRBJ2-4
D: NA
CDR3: CASSPWGSIQYF
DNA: TGTGCCAGCAGCCCCTGGGGTAGCATTCAGTACTTC

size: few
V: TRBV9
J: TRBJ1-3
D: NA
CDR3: CASSPTYGGNTIYF
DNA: TGTGCCAGCAGCCCCACCTATGGGGGAAACACCATATATTTT

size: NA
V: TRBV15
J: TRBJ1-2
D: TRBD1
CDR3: CATSRGEGADYGYTF
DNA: TGTGCCACCAGCAGGGGGGAGGGGGCGGACTATGGCTACACCTTC

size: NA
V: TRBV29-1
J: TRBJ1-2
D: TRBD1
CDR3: CSVDAGGGGYTF
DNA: TGCAGCGTTGATGCCGGAGGGGGCGGCTACACCTTC

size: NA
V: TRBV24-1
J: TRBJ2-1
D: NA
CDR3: CATSDPSGPGDEQFF
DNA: TGTGCCACCAGTGATCCGTCCGGGCCGGGTGATGAGCAGTTCTTC

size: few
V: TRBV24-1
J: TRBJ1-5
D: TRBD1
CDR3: CATSDSTKTGGLDNQPQHF
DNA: TGTGCCACCAGTGATTCGACAAAGACAGGGGGCCTGGACAATCAGCCCCAGCATTTT

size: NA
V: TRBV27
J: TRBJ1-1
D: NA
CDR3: CASSQTGGGEAFF
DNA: TGTGCCAGCAGCCAAACTGGGGGCGGAGAAGCTTTCTTT